This T cell receptor beta chain was identified during a study of blood T cells in healthy people across ages. Broader study findings: Roughly linearly, TCR beta diversity per million T cells fell as age increased.

This clonotype was observed a handful of times. Its antigen is still unknown. The authors ran a second PCR of roughly 6 to 12 cycles using a sample-barcoded 5' primer and a J-beta primer mix. Every cDNA was tagged by a template-switch adaptor with 12 random nucleotides. TCRdb processed the 5' RACE reads anew with MiXCR; each CDR3 protein has one entry. The top ten hold around 12% of the sample, which has about 1.1 million distinct CDR3 sequences, around two fifths seen once. The sample, about 9.2 milliliters of peripheral blood, was drawn from each donor. The CDR3 loop spans 15 amino acids. V lost 5 bases, J lost 1 base, and 14 bases lay in between.

The source material was blood. The chain uses TRBV12-3 or TRBV12-4 and TRBJ1-2, with D possibly matching TRBD1 (5 bases). The TCR comes from a man between 18 and 29 years old in good health. This CDR3 reads CASSLPYDSNYGYTF. CDR3 DNA: TGTGCCAGCAGTCTTCCATACGACAGTAACTATGGCTACACCTTC.